The 26 T cell receptor beta chains given below trace back to one sample, sequenced in a study of shared clonotypes between healthy human individuals. Generated by immunoSEQ multiplex PCR, the TCRdb table keeps only in-frame clones and is missing some. The sample contains under 2,000,000 clones, about 95% of which appear only once. CD45RO-negative cells were positively selected for CCR7, leaving out terminally differentiated effector memory CD45RA+ cells. The sample comprised naive CD8+ T cells sorted from blood. The origin of the receptors is a man between 18 and 29 years old in good health.

This sequence joins TRBV7-9 and TRBJ2-7, with D perhaps matching TRBD1 or TRBD2 (6 bases each). This CDR3 is built from 13 residues. V dropped 8 bases and J dropped 2 bases, with 13 bases sitting between them. The V gene's germline CDR1 is SEHNR and CDR2 FQNEAQ (reference sequence). Here the CDR3 DNA reads TGTGCCAGCGACCAGGGGACTCCCTACGAGCAGTACTTC. It is translated as CASDQGTPYEQYF.

The chain joins TRBV10-2 to TRBJ2-7; D possibly corresponds to TRBD1 (5 bases). The CDR3 has 13 residues. V was pared by 5 bases and J by 2 bases, with 10 bases between. CDR1 and CDR2 from the germline V gene are WSHSY and SAAADI. The CDR3 loop reads CASSLSGPYEQYF. The CDR3 DNA reads as TGCGCCAGCAGTCTATCAGGGCCCTACGAGCAGTACTTC.

This rearrangement joins TRBV6-1 to TRBJ2-4; D possibly corresponds to TRBD2 (6 bases). The ends were cut back, 3 bases at V and 8 bases at J, with 20 bases in the middle. Per the germline V gene, CDR1 is MNHNS and CDR2 is SASEGT. The CDR3 totals 16 residues. This CDR3 is CASSDWVGGDGDIQYF. The DNA of the CDR3 is TGTGCCAGCAGTGATTGGGTCGGCGGGGACGGGGACATTCAGTACTTC.

The chain joins TRBV9 to TRBJ2-2; 11 nucleotides agree with TRBD1. V shed 4 bases, J shed 2 bases, and the junction held 7 bases outside the gene matches. Looked up from germline, CDR1 is SGDLS and CDR2 is YYNGEE. This CDR3 is 17 amino acids long. CDR3 protein: CASSPMRTGGNTGELFF. Here the CDR3 DNA reads TGTGCCAGCAGCCCGATGAGGACAGGGGGCAACACCGGGGAGCTGTTTTTT.

The rearrangement links TRBV7-9 to TRBJ1-2; D not certain. The germline V gene encodes CDR1 SEHNR and CDR2 FQNEAQ (reference sequence). V was shortened by 5 bases and J by 4 bases, with 8 bases between the two germline ends. This CDR3 is built from 12 residues. CDR3 residues: CASSHGLYGYTF. In DNA form, the CDR3 reads TGTGCCAGCAGCCACGGGCTCTATGGCTACACCTTC.

The chain combines TRBV7-9 with TRBJ1-2; D is uncertain. The CDR3 spans 14 residues. Per the germline V gene, CDR1 is SEHNR and CDR2 is FQNEAQ (reference sequence). Trimming took off 0 bases at V and 3 bases at J, with 8 bases between the two ends. The CDR3 spells CASSLAEYYYGYTF. For the CDR3, the DNA is TGTGCCAGCAGCTTAGCGGAGTACTACTATGGCTACACCTTC.

Turning to this clone: The same CDR3 is also encoded by other DNA sequences in this sample. The chain has TRBV7-9 and TRBJ2-1; 15 bases map to TRBD2. CDR3 length equals 18 residues. The germline CDR1 and CDR2 sequences are SEHNR and FQNEAQ (reference sequence). Trimming at V came to 5 bases and at J to 0 bases, leaving 5 bases not matched to a gene. CDR3 sequence (DNA): TGTGCCAGCAGCCCCGGGACTAGCGGGGGGAGCTCCTACAATGAGCAGTTCTTC. Its translation is CASSPGTSGGSSYNEQFF.

The CDR3 region is CASNKLGGEAYNSPLHF. CDR3 DNA: TGTGCCAGTAACAAGTTGGGTGGAGAAGCCTATAATTCACCCCTCCACTTT. The rearrangement joins TRBV7-2 to TRBJ1-6, with D unclear. V was clipped by 9 bases and J by 2 bases, with 20 bases between them. This CDR3 has 17 residues. Germline V gene data show CDR1 as SGHTA and CDR2 as FQGNSA.

V usage is TRBV11-2 and J usage is TRBJ2-1; 10 bases map to TRBD2. The germline CDR1 and CDR2 sequences are SGHAT and FQNNGV. The CDR3 length is 14 residues. V lost 0 bases and J lost 9; bases outside the gene matches: 2. CDR3 bases: TGTGCCAGCAGCTTAGATGGACTAGCGGTTGAGCAGTTCTTC. It translates to CASSLDGLAVEQFF.

The chain is built from TRBV2 and TRBJ2-7; 7 bases are shared with TRBD2. V lost 9 bases to trimming and J lost 7 bases; unmatched junction nucleotides: 15. The CDR3 has 14 residues. The V gene's germline CDR1 is SNHLY and CDR2 FYNNEI. The CDR3 DNA reads TGTGCCAGTAAATGGCGCGGGAGTAGTGAGGAGCAGTACTTC. It is translated as CASKWRGSSEEQYF.

The genes are TRBV11-2 and TRBJ2-1, with TRBD1 matching over 8 bases. The CDR3 runs 17 residues. CDR1 and CDR2 (germline): SGHAT, FQNNGV. The J segment lost 2 bases and the V segment lost 5 bases, leaving 11 bases of the junction unmatched. The CDR3 DNA follows: TGTGCCAGCAGCCAAATAAAGGGACAGGCAGCCTACAATGAGCAGTTCTTC. This encodes CASSQIKGQAAYNEQFF.

The chain carries TRBV19 and TRBJ2-6; D gene uncertain. Looked up from germline, CDR1 is LNHDA and CDR2 is SQIVND (reference sequence). The CDR3 totals 15 residues. The V and J ends lost 3 bases and 4 bases respectively, with 10 bases between them. Written as DNA, the CDR3 is TGTGCCAGTAGTATCGGATCGGAGGGGGCCAACGTCCTGACTTTC. Amino acids: CASSIGSEGANVLTF.

The chain combines TRBV7-9 with TRBJ2-6; the D gene is possibly TRBD2 (6 bases). V was cut by 5 bases and J by 0 bases, with 20 bases left in between. Germline CDR1 SEHNR, CDR2 FQNEAQ (reference sequence). The CDR3 is 19 residues long. This CDR3 is CASSRESWRDSSGANVLTF. CDR3 coding DNA: TGTGCCAGCAGCCGTGAGTCCTGGAGGGATAGCTCTGGGGCCAACGTCCTGACTTTC.

The genes are TRBV7-9 and TRBJ2-1; D tentatively fits TRBD1 or TRBD2 (6 bases each). The V end was cut by 7 bases, the J end by 4 bases, with 20 bases between. This CDR3 is built from 16 residues. CDR1 is SEHNR, CDR2 FQNEAQ, per germline (reference sequence). CDR3: CASTHSSGAEYNEQFF. DNA for the CDR3: TGTGCCAGCACCCACTCCTCGGGGGCCGAGTACAATGAGCAGTTCTTC.

A note on this clone: The sample has other DNA sequences that encode this CDR3 too. CDR3 region: CASSPGNQPQHF. In DNA, the CDR3 is TGTGCCAGCAGCCCTGGAAATCAGCCCCAGCATTTT. V and J are TRBV28 and TRBJ1-5; the D is unclear. The CDR3 loop spans 12 amino acids. V lost 6 bases and J 4 bases, leaving 7 bases between the germline ends. Germline CDR1 MDHEN, CDR2 SYDVKM.

CDR3 DNA sequence: TGTGCCAGCAGCTCCAAAGGCCCTTACAAGAAAACAGATACGCAGTATTTT. This encodes CASSSKGPYKKTDTQYF. This chain connects TRBV11-2 to TRBJ2-3; D call uncertain. The germline V gene has CDR1 SGHAT and CDR2 FQNNGV. The CDR3 has 17 residues. Trimming shortened V by 4 bases and J by 3 bases, and 20 bases separated the two germline ends.

The chain uses TRBV9 and TRBJ2-7, with D unresolved. The ends were cut back, 3 bases at V and 0 bases at J, with 10 bases in the middle. The CDR3 spans 14 residues. CDR1 and CDR2 (germline): SGDLS, YYNGEE. The CDR3 DNA is TGTGCCAGCAGCGCCGTCCCTAGCTCCTACGAGCAGTACTTC. This encodes CASSAVPSSYEQYF. The whole variable domain, remainder taken from reference TRBV9 and TRBJ2-7, is DSGVTQTPKHLITATGQRVTLRCSPRSGDLSVYWYQQSLDQGLQFLIQYYNGEERAKGNILERFSAQQFPDLHSELNLSSLELGDSALYFCASSAVPSSYEQYFGPGTRLTVT.

This chain joins TRBV29-1 and TRBJ2-3; D is unclear. V lost 0 bases and J 6 bases, leaving 19 bases between the germline ends. Germline V gene sequence: CDR1 SQVTM, CDR2 ANQGSEA. CDR3 length: 16 residues. CDR3 loop: CSVEDREGRSLDTQYF. The CDR3 nucleotides are TGCAGCGTTGAAGACCGAGAAGGACGGAGTTTGGATACGCAGTATTTT.

This clone was detected only a few times. The V call is TRBV5-1, the J call TRBJ2-2, with 7 bases fitting TRBD1. Germline V gives CDR1 SGHRS, CDR2 YFSETQ. V lost 4 bases and J lost 3; bases outside the gene matches: 18. This CDR3 contains 19 residues. The CDR3, as DNA: TGCGCCAGCAGCCCGTCCGGACAGGCCGAGGGCTTTTACACCGGGGAGCTGTTTTTT. It translates to CASSPSGQAEGFYTGELFF.

This chain uses TRBV28 with TRBJ1-5; possibly TRBD1 for D (5 bases). The CDR3 loop spans 16 amino acids. Germline CDR1 and CDR2: MDHEN and SYDVKM. V was trimmed by 8 bases and J by 0 bases, leaving 17 bases between them. The DNA for the CDR3 is TGTGCCAGCCACGTAGGGGTAGGGGTTAGCAATCAGCCCCAGCATTTT. Amino acids: CASHVGVGVSNQPQHF.

This chain joins TRBV7-9 and TRBJ2-1; D is unresolved. In germline, CDR1 is SEHNR, CDR2 FQNEAQ (reference sequence). CDR3 length equals 12 residues. V was shortened by 5 bases and J by 9 bases, with 11 bases between the two germline ends. The CDR3 reads CASSPASAEQFF. CDR3 nucleotides: TGTGCCAGCAGCCCCGCCTCCGCTGAGCAGTTCTTC.

The chain uses TRBV2 and TRBJ1-4; D remains ambiguous. Germline CDR1 is SNHLY and CDR2 is FYNNEI. The CDR3 sequence is 15 residues long. V shed 6 bases and J shed 8 bases, with 19 bases lying between them. The CDR3 here is CASSSSTREGEKLFF. CDR3 DNA: TGTGCCAGCAGCAGCTCGACACGGGAGGGCGAAAAACTGTTTTTT.

The chain employs TRBV27 and TRBJ1-2; D not certain. The V gene lost 7 bases and the J gene lost 6 bases, with 21 bases spanning the gap. Germline loops: CDR1 MNHEY, CDR2 SMNVEV (reference sequence). This CDR3 comprises 15 residues. The CDR3 region has the DNA TGTGCCAGCACCCTTTCCGGCACGGCCACGCATGGCTACACCTTC. This encodes CASTLSGTATHGYTF.

The chain combines TRBV30 with TRBJ2-3; 9 bases line up with TRBD2. J gave up 0 bases and V 3 bases, and 1 base lay outside the gene matches. This CDR3 comprises 14 residues. Germline values: CDR1 GTSNPN, CDR2 SVGIG (reference sequence). CDR3 sequence reads: CAWRLAGSTDTQYF. CDR3 sequence (DNA): TGTGCCTGGAGACTAGCGGGTAGCACAGATACGCAGTATTTT. Filled out from reference TRBV30 and TRBJ2-3, the complete variable domain reads SQTIHQWPATLVQPVGSPLSLECTVEGTSNPNLYWYRQAAGRGLQLLFYSVGIGQISSEVPQNLSASRPQDRQFILSSKKLLLSDSGFYLCAWRLAGSTDTQYFGPGTRLTVL.

This clone was recorded only once. CDR3 nucleotide sequence: TGTGCCAGCAGTGATTACCGGGCGGGAGAAGAGACCCAGTACTTC. It yields the protein CASSDYRAGEETQYF. The J gene is TRBJ2-5, the V gene TRBV6-1, with 7 bases identical to TRBD2. Trimming removed 3 bases from V and 3 bases from J; junction bases left unmatched: 7. CDR1 MNHNS and CDR2 SASEGT come from the germline V gene. CDR3 length: 15 residues.

The chain's CDR3 is CASSQGTASNYGYTF. The DNA of the CDR3 is TGCGCCAGCAGCCAAGGGACAGCGAGTAACTATGGCTACACCTTC. J is TRBJ1-2 and V is TRBV4-1; D may be TRBD1 (6 bases). V was trimmed by 1 base and J by 1 base, leaving 10 bases between them. Per the germline V gene, CDR1 is MGHRA and CDR2 is YSYEKL. CDR3 size: 15 residues.